Listed below are T cell receptor beta chains from one sample, sequenced in a study of shared clonotypes between healthy human individuals. Only in-frame clones appear in the TCRdb table, and some are missing; sequencing was by immunoSEQ multiplex PCR. Of some 240,000 clones in the sample, just over 65% were seen once. The sample was memory CD4+ T cells sorted from blood. The source of these receptors is a man in his thirties or forties in good health. Both conserved end residues are part of each CDR3. A D gene is named only where the DNA matches it firmly. Expanded clones get a size class; other rows say once, few or many, or leave the size out.

CDR3 length	V gene	clone size	J gene	D gene	CDR3 protein	CDR3 DNA
15	TRBV27	NA	TRBJ2-5	TRBD1	CASSPWTGLVETQYF	TGTGCCAGCAGTCCCTGGACAGGGCTGGTGGAGACCCAGTACTTC
15	TRBV28	few	TRBJ1-4	NA	CASTRPGSTNEKLFF	TGTGCCAGCACACGACCCGGGTCAACTAATGAAAAACTGTTTTTT
15	TRBV5-1	NA	TRBJ2-5	TRBD2	CASRSGGLAGATQYF	TGCGCCAGCAGGTCCGGGGGACTAGCGGGAGCGACCCAGTACTTC
17	TRBV5-1	NA	TRBJ2-1	NA	CASSLLATPSSYNEQFF	TGCGCCAGCAGCCTTCTTGCCACCCCGAGCTCCTACAATGAGCAGTTCTTC
15	TRBV2	many	TRBJ1-5	NA	CASKEAWLSNQPQHF	TGTGCCAGCAAAGAAGCATGGCTGAGCAATCAGCCCCAGCATTTT
15	TRBV11-2	NA	TRBJ2-1	NA	CASSIRSGANNEQFF	TGTGCCAGCAGCATACGGTCCGGTGCAAACAATGAGCAGTTCTTC
14	TRBV29-1	NA	TRBJ2-3	NA	CSVRRGVGTDTQYF	TGCAGCGTTCGAAGGGGGGTTGGAACAGATACGCAGTATTTT
13	TRBV29-1	NA	TRBJ1-5	NA	CSVESGKNQPQHF	TGCAGCGTTGAGTCAGGAAAAAATCAGCCCCAGCATTTT
15	TRBV27	NA	TRBJ2-7	NA	CASSLYPGTSYEQYF	TGTGCCAGCAGTTTATACCCAGGTACCTCCTACGAGCAGTACTTC
15	TRBV18	NA	TRBJ2-3	NA	CASSPIATAEDTQYF	TGTGCCAGCTCACCAATTGCGACAGCGGAAGATACGCAGTATTTT
16	TRBV7-9	NA	TRBJ2-2	NA	CASIKASGEDTGELFF	TGTGCCAGCATAAAAGCCTCGGGGGAGGACACCGGGGAGCTGTTTTTT
12	TRBV2	NA	TRBJ2-1	NA	CASSVGGYEQFF	TGTGCCAGCAGTGTAGGGGGGTATGAGCAGTTCTTC
12	TRBV27	few	TRBJ2-1	NA	CASSLLPYEQFF	TGTGCCAGCAGTTTACTACCATATGAGCAGTTCTTC
12	TRBV15	NA	TRBJ2-1	NA	CATSTLYNEQFF	TGTGCCACCAGCACCCTGTACAATGAGCAGTTCTTC
13	TRBV5-1	NA	TRBJ2-7	NA	CASRDPSSYEQYF	TGCGCCAGCAGGGATCCCAGCTCCTACGAGCAGTACTTC
14	TRBV5-6	NA	TRBJ2-7	NA	CASSSWRPTGEQYF	TGTGCCAGCAGCTCCTGGAGGCCCACGGGGGAGCAGTACTTC
14	TRBV2	NA	TRBJ1-2	NA	CASSAQGFANGYTF	TGTGCCAGCAGTGCGCAGGGGTTCGCGAATGGCTACACCTTC
15	TRBV18	NA	TRBJ1-5	NA	CASSPGAPDNQPQHF	TGTGCCAGCTCACCAGGGGCCCCAGATAATCAGCCCCAGCATTTT
13	TRBV28	NA	TRBJ1-5	TRBD1	CASTDRGYQPQHF	TGTGCCAGCACCGACAGGGGGTATCAGCCCCAGCATTTT
16	TRBV11-2	few	TRBJ2-3	NA	CASRPVRSVGSDTQYF	TGTGCCAGCAGGCCAGTTCGGAGCGTAGGGTCAGATACGCAGTATTTT
15	TRBV2	few	TRBJ1-5	NA	CASMPGPGFNQPQHF	TGTGCCAGCATGCCAGGTCCAGGGTTCAATCAGCCCCAGCATTTT
14	TRBV18	NA	TRBJ2-2	NA	CASSPPYNTGELFF	TGTGCCAGCTCACCGCCCTATAACACCGGGGAGCTGTTTTTT
13	TRBV10-2	NA	TRBJ2-5	TRBD1	CASNSQGKETQYF	TGCGCCAGCAACTCACAGGGGAAAGAGACCCAGTACTTC
14	TRBV7-2	many	TRBJ2-2	NA	CASSFTGQAGELFF	TGTGCCAGCAGCTTTACAGGGCAGGCCGGGGAGCTGTTTTTT
14	TRBV5-1	NA	TRBJ2-5	TRBD2	CASSSGAGEETQYF	TGCGCCAGCAGCTCAGGAGCGGGGGAAGAGACCCAGTACTTC
15	TRBV2	many	TRBJ2-7	NA	CASSEVSPVPYEQYF	TGTGCCAGCAGTGAAGTTTCGCCTGTACCCTACGAGCAGTACTTC
19	TRBV7-8	few	TRBJ2-5	TRBD2	CASSRGLAGGVGAKKTQYF	TGTGCCAGCAGCCGCGGACTAGCGGGAGGTGTCGGCGCTAAAAAGACCCAGTACTTC
16	TRBV2	NA	TRBJ2-1	TRBD2	CASSVIATSGSNEQFF	TGTGCCAGCAGTGTCATCGCTACTAGCGGGAGCAATGAGCAGTTCTTC
16	TRBV5-1	NA	TRBJ2-2	TRBD1	CASSLDGQGNTGELFF	TGCGCCAGCAGCTTGGATGGACAGGGGAACACCGGGGAGCTGTTTTTT
14	TRBV11-2	NA	TRBJ2-7	NA	CASSLRSSTYEQYF	TGTGCCAGCAGCTTGCGGAGTTCAACTTACGAGCAGTACTTC
17	TRBV7-9	many	TRBJ2-5	NA	CASSRLGERASGETQYF	TGTGCCAGCAGCCGCCTGGGGGAGAGGGCGAGCGGAGAGACCCAGTACTTC
14	TRBV9	few	TRBJ2-2	NA	CASRGEAVTGELFF	TGTGCCAGCAGGGGGGAGGCCGTAACCGGGGAGCTGTTTTTT
13	TRBV27	NA	TRBJ1-2	NA	CASRIGRGYGYTF	TGTGCCAGCAGAATAGGACGGGGCTATGGCTACACCTTC
13	TRBV7-7	few	TRBJ2-1	TRBD2	CASSLGSGREQFF	TGTGCTAGCAGCTTAGGTAGCGGGAGGGAGCAGTTCTTC
16	TRBV10-1	NA	TRBJ2-2	TRBD1	CASGPGDRGSTGELFF	TGCGCCAGCGGCCCCGGGGACAGGGGATCCACCGGGGAGCTGTTTTTT
14	TRBV5-1	NA	TRBJ2-5	NA	CASSLGGRRETQYF	TGCGCCAGCAGCTTGGGCGGCAGGAGAGAGACCCAGTACTTC
15	TRBV6-6	NA	TRBJ2-1	TRBD2	CASSPTLGGNNEQFF	TGTGCCAGCAGTCCCACCCTGGGGGGGAACAATGAGCAGTTCTTC